The clone carrying this T cell receptor beta chain occurred many times. Its antigen is not identified. TCRdb fed the 5' RACE reads into MiXCR, producing one record per CDR3 protein. The table lists hundreds of thousands of distinct CDR3 sequences, around 5.7% of them singletons. Germline CDR1 DFQATT, CDR2 SNEGSKA (reference sequence). The V gene end was trimmed by 6 bases and the J gene end by 5 bases; junction bases not matched to a gene: 12. This CDR3 region has 16 residues. The data stem from a study of identical twins. Study outcomes and limitations: Among beta out-of-frame sequences, excess sharing between twins appeared weaker. Models, which agreed with sharing between unrelated individuals, nonetheless underestimated the out-of-frame TCR alpha sharing seen in monozygotic twins.

The rearrangement joins TRBV20-1 to TRBJ2-1; 11 bases map to TRBD2. The sequenced sample consisted of naive T cells sorted from blood. This sequence originates from a man between 18 and 29 years old in good health. The CDR3 DNA sequence: TGCAGTGCAAATAGGATAGCGGGAGGGCCCAACAATGAGCAGTTCTTC. Protein product: CSANRIAGGPNNEQFF.